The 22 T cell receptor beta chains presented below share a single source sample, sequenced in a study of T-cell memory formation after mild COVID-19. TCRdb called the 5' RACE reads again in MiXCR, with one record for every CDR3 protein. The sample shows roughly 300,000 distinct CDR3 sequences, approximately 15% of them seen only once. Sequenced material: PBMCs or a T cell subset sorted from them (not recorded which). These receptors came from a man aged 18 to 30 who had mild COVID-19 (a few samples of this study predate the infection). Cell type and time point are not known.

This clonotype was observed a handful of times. The CDR3 region has the DNA TGCGCCAGCAGCTTGGAAGGCCTGGATGAGCAGTTCTTC. Its protein is CASSLEGLDEQFF. V gene TRBV5-1 combines with J gene TRBJ2-1; D ambiguous. V lost 0 bases and J 8 bases, leaving 9 bases between the germline ends. Germline-derived CDR1 and CDR2 are SGHRS and YFSETQ. The length of the CDR3 is 13 residues.

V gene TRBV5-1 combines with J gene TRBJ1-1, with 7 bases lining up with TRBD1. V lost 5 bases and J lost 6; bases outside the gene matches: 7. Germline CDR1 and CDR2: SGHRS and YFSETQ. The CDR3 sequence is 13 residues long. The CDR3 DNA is TGCGCCAGCAGGATGACAGGGTTCCCTGAAGCTTTCTTT. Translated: CASRMTGFPEAFF.

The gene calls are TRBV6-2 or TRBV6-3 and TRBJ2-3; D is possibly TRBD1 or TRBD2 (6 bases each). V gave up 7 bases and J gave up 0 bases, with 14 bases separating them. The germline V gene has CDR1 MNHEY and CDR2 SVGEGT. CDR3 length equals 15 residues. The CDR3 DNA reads TGTGCCAGCAATACGGGGGCGGTGAGCACAGATACGCAGTATTTT. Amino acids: CASNTGAVSTDTQYF.

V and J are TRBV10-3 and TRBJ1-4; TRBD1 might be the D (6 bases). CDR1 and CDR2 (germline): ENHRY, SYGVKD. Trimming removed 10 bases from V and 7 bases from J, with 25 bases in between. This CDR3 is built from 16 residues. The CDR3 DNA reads TGTGCCACCAGAAGCTCTACAGGGCCTGGGGGTGAAAAACTGTTTTTT. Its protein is CATRSSTGPGGEKLFF.

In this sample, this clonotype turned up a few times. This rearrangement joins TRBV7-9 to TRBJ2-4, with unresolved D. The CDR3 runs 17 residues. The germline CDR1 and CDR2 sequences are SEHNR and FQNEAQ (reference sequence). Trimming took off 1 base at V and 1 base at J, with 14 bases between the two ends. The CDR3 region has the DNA TGTGCCAGCAGCTTAGGGGATCCGACCGGGGCCAAAAACATTCAGTACTTC. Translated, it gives CASSLGDPTGAKNIQYF.

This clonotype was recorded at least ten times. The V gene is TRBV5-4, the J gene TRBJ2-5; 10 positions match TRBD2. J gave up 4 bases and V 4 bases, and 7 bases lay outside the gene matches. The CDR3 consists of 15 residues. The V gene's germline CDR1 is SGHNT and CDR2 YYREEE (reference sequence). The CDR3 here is CASSMGLARRETQYF. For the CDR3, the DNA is TGTGCCAGCAGCATGGGACTAGCGAGAAGAGAGACCCAGTACTTC.

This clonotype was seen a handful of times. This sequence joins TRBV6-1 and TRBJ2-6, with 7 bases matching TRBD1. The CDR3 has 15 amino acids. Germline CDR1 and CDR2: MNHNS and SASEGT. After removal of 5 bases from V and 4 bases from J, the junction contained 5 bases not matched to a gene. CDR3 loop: CASSRTGAGANVLTF. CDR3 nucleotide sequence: TGTGCCAGCAGTCGTACAGGGGCCGGGGCCAACGTCCTGACTTTC.

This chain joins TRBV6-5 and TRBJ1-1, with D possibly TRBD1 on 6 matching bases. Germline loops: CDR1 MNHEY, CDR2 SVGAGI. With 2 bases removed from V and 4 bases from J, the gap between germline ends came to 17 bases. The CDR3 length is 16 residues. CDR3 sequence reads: CASSYKTGGVLTEAFF. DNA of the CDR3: TGTGCCAGCAGTTACAAGACAGGCGGGGTTCTCACTGAAGCTTTCTTT.

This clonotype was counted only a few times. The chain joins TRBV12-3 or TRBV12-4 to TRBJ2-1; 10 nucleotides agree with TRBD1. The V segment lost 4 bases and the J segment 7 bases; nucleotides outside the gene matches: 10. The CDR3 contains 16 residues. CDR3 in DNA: TGTGCCAGCAGTTCCGGGACAGGGGCAGGGGAGAATGAGCAGTTCTTC. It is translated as CASSSGTGAGENEQFF.

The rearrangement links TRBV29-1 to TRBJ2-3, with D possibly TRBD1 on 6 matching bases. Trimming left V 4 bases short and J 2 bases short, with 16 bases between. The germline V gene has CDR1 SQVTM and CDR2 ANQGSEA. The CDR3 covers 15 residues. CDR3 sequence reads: CSVATGQWYTDTQYF. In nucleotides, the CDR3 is TGCAGCGTTGCCACAGGGCAGTGGTACACAGATACGCAGTATTTT.

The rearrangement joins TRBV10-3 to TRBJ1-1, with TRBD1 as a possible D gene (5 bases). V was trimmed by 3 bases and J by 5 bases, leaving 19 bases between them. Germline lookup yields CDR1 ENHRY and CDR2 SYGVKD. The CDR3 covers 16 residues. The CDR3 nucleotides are TGTGCCATCAGTGATGCGGAAGGGGCCGGACGAACTGAAGCTTTCTTT. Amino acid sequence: CAISDAEGAGRTEAFF.

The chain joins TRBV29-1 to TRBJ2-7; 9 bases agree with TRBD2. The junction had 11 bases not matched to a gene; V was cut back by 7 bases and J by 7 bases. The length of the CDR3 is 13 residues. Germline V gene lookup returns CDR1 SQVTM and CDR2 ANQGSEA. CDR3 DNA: TGCAGCGGAATAGCGGGGGCCCCCGTGGAGCAGTACTTC. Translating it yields CSGIAGAPVEQYF.

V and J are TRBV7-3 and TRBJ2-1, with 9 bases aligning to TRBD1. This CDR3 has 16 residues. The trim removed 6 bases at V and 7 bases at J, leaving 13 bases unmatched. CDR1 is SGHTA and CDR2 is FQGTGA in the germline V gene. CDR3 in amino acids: CASRRVPGQGRNEQFF. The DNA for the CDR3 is TGTGCCAGCAGGAGAGTACCGGGACAGGGAAGGAATGAGCAGTTCTTC.

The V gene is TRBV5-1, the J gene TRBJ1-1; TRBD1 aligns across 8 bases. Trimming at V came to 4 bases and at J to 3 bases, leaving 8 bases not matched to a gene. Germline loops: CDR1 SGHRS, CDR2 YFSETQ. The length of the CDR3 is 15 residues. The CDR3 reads CASSPIGQGDTEAFF. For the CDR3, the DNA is TGCGCCAGCAGCCCAATAGGACAGGGCGACACTGAAGCTTTCTTT.

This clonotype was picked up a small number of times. CDR3 bases: TGTGCCAGCAAGGCGGGTTGGAATCAGCCCCAGCATTTT. Protein product: CASKAGWNQPQHF. The V and J genes are TRBV28 and TRBJ1-5; D remains ambiguous. Germline CDR1 is MDHEN and CDR2 is SYDVKM. Trimming took 7 bases from V and 4 from J, leaving 11 bases between them. The CDR3 covers 13 residues.

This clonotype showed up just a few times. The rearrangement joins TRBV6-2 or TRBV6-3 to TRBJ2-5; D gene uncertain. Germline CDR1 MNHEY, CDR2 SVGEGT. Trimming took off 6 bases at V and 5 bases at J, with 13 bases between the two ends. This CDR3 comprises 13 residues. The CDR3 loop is CASSRPREETQYF. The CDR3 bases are TGTGCCAGCAGCCGACCACGAGAGGAGACCCAGTACTTC.

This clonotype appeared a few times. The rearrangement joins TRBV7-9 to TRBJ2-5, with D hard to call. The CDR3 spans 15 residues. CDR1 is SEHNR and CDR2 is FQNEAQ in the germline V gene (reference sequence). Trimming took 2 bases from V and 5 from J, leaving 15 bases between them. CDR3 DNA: TGTGCCAGCAGCTTAAGTGGGCCTGATGAGGAGACCCAGTACTTC. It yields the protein CASSLSGPDEETQYF.

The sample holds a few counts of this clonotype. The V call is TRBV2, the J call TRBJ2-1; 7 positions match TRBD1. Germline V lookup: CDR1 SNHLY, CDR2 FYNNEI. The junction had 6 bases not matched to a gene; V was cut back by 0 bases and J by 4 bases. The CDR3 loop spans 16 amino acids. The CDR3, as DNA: TGTGCCAGCAGTGAAGCTGGAAAGGGGGCGTACAATGAGCAGTTCTTC. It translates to CASSEAGKGAYNEQFF.

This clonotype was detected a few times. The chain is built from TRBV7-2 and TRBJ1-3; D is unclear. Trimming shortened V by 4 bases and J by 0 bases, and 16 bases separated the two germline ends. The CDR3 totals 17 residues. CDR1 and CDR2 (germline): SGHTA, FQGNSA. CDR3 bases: TGTGCCAGCAGCTATCCGAAGGACGGTTTCTCTGGAAACACCATATATTTT. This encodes CASSYPKDGFSGNTIYF.

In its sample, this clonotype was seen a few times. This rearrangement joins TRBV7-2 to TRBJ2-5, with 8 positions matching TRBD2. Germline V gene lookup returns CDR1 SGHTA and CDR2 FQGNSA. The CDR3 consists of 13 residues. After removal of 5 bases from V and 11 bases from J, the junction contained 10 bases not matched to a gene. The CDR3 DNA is TGTGCCAGCAGCCCTAGGACTTCGGGGGGGCAGTACTTC. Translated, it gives CASSPRTSGGQYF.

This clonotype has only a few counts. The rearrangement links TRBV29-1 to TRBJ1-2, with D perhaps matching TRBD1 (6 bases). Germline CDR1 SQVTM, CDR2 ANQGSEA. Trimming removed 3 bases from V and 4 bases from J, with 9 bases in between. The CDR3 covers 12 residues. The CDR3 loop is CSVDSGAYGYTF. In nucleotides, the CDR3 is TGCAGCGTTGATTCGGGGGCCTATGGCTACACCTTC.

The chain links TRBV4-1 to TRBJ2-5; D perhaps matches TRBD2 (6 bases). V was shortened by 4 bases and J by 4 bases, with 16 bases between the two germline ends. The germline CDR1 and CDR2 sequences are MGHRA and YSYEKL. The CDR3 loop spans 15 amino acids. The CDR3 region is CASSLLEGRRETQYF. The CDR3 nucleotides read TGCGCCAGCAGCCTTCTGGAGGGAAGACGAGAGACCCAGTACTTC.